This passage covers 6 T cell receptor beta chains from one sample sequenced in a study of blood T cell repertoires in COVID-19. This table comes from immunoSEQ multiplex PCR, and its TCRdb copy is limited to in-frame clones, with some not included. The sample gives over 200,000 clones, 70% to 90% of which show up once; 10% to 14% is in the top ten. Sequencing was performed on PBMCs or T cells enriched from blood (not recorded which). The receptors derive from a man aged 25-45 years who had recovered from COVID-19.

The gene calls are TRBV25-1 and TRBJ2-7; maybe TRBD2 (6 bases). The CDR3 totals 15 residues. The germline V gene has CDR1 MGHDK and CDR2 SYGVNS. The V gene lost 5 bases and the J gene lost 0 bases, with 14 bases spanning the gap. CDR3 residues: CASSTIGGYSYEQYF. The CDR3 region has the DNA TGTGCCAGCAGTACCATCGGAGGGTACTCCTACGAGCAGTACTTC.

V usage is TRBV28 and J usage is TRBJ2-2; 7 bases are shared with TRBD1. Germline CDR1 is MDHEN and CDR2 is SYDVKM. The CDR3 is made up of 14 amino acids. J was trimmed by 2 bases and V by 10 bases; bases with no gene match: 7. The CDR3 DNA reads TGTGCCACCGGGACAGTCCTTAACACCGGGGAGCTGTTTTTT. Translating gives CATGTVLNTGELFF.

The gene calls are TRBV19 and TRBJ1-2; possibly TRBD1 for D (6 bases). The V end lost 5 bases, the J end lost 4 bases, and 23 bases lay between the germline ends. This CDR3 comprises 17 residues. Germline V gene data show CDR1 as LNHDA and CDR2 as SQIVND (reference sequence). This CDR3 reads CASSVQQGSKVSYGYTF. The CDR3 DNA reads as TGTGCCAGTAGTGTCCAACAGGGTTCGAAGGTGAGCTATGGCTACACCTTC.

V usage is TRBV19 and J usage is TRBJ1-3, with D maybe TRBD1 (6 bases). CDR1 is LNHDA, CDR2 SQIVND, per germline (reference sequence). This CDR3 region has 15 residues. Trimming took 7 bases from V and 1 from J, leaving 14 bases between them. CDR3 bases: TGTGCCAGTAACTCTGAACAGGGATCTGGAAACACCATATATTTT. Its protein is CASNSEQGSGNTIYF.

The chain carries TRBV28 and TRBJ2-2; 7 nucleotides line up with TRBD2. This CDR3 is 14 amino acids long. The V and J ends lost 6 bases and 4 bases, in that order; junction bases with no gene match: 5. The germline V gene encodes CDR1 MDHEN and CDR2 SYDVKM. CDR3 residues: CASSGLEFTGELFF. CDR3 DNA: TGTGCCAGCAGCGGACTAGAGTTCACCGGGGAGCTGTTTTTT.

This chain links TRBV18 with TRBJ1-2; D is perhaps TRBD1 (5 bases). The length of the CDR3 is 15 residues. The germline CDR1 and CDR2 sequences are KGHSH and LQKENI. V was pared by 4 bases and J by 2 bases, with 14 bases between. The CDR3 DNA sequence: TGTGCCAGCTCACACCCCTCGGGGGGGAACTATGGCTACACCTTC. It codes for CASSHPSGGNYGYTF.